The T cell receptor (beta chain) under discussion was sequenced for a study of control samples from healthy donors and cancer patients. The V end lost 1 base, the J end lost 6 bases, and 18 bases lay between the germline ends. This CDR3 has 17 residues. Germline V CDR1 and CDR2: SEHNR, FQNEAQ (reference sequence). Profiled with immunoSEQ multiplex PCR; TCRdb holds only in-frame clones, not every one. The sample yields 60,000 to 75,000 clones, about 89% seen once. This clonotype was sampled from a woman between 50 and 59 years old with head and neck cancer. Source material: PBMCs. This chain uses TRBV7-9 with TRBJ2-2; D is possibly TRBD1 or TRBD2 (5 bases each). CDR3 amino acids: CASSLEGLPGAPGELFF. The DNA for the CDR3 is TGTGCCAGCAGCTTAGAAGGGCTACCCGGGGCGCCCGGGGAGCTGTTTTTT.